This T cell receptor beta chain was sequenced during a study of T cells in Graves' hyperthyroidism and ophthalmopathy. The V end was cut by 2 bases, the J end by 0 bases, with 9 bases between. CDR1 is SGHRS and CDR2 is YFSETQ in the germline V gene. This CDR3 is built from 14 residues. This clonotype was observed many times. Amplification yielded TCR beta CDR3 regions, with RNA transcripts as the source. Researchers ran a first-round RT-PCR on the TCR CDR3 using the HTBI primer set. Each CDR3 protein is one row after TCRdb ran MiXCR on the multiplex PCR reads. The data show 300,000 to 350,000 distinct CDR3 sequences, roughly a fifth seen once. Based on clinical symptoms, serum thyroxine and TRAb, thyroid ultrasound and orbital computed tomography, diagnoses were reached.

This TCR was sampled from a woman aged 45-59 years with Graves' hyperthyroidism. The sequencing sample was made of blood. V usage is TRBV5-1 and J usage is TRBJ2-7, with TRBD1 as a possible D gene (5 bases). Written as DNA, the CDR3 is TGCGCCAGCAGCTTCCAGGGTAGCTCCTACGAGCAGTACTTC. This gives the protein CASSFQGSSYEQYF.